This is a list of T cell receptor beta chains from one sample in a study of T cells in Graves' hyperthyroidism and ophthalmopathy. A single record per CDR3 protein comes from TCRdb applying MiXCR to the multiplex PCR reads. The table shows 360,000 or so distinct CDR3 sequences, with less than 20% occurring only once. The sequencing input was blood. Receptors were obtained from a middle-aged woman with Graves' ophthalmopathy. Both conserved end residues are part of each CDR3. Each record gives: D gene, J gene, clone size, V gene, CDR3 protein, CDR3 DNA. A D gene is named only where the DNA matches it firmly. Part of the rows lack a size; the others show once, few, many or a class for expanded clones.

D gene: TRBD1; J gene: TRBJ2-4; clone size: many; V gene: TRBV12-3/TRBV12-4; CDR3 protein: CASRAGTGGGRRNIQYF; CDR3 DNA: TGTGCCAGCAGAGCCGGGACAGGGGGTGGTAGGAGAAACATTCAGTACTTC
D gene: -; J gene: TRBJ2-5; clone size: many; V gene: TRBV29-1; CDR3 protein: CSVEGDAETQYF; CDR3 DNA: TGCAGCGTTGAGGGGGATGCAGAGACCCAGTACTTC
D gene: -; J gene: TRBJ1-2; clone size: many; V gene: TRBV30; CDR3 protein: CAWNYRWDGYTF; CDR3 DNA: TGTGCCTGGAATTACAGGTGGGATGGCTACACCTTC
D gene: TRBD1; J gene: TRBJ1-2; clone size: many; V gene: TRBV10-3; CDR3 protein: CATSTGSNYGYTF; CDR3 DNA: TGTGCCACCTCGACAGGGTCAAACTATGGCTACACCTTC
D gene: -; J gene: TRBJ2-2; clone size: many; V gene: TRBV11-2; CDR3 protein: CASSSFLAGELFF; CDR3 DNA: TGTGCCAGCAGCTCCTTCCTAGCCGGGGAGCTGTTTTTT
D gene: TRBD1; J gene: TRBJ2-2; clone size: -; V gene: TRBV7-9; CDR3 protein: CASSLVRQGTGELFF; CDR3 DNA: TGTGCCAGCAGCTTAGTCCGACAGGGCACCGGGGAGCTGTTTTTT
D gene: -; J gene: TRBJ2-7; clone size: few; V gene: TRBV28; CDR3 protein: CASSLFGHPVPYEQYF; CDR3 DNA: TGTGCCAGCAGTTTATTCGGCCACCCTGTACCCTACGAGCAGTACTTC
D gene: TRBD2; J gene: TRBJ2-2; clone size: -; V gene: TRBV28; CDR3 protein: CASSFGLAGDFGELFF; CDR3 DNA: TGTGCCAGCAGTTTTGGACTAGCGGGAGATTTCGGGGAGCTGTTTTTT
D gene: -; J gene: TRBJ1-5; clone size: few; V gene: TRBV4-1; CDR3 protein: CASSLEDNQPQHF; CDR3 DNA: TGCGCCAGCAGCCTAGAGGACAATCAGCCCCAGCATTTT
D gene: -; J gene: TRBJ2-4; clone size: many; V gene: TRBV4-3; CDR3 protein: CASSQVSGAVQYF; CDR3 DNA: TGCGCCAGCAGCCAAGTATCTGGGGCGGTTCAGTACTTC
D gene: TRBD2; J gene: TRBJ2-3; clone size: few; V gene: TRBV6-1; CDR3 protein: CASSQGTSPTDTQYF; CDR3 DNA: TGTGCCAGCAGTCAGGGGACTAGCCCCACAGATACGCAGTATTTT
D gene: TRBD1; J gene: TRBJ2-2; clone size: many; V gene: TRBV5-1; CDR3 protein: CASSLGQGAGELFF; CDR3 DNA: TGCGCCAGCAGCTTGGGACAGGGGGCCGGGGAGCTGTTTTTT
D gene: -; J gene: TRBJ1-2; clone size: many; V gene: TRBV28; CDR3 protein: CASSYTGYGYTF; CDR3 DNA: TGTGCCAGCAGTTATACAGGCTATGGCTACACCTTC
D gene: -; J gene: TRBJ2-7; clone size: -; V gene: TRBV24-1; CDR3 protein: CATSEQTGLPRGVYF; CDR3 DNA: TGTGCCACCAGTGAACAGACAGGCCTACCTCGTGGGGTGTACTTC
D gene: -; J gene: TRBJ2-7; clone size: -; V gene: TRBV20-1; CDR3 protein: CSVPGPGGGYEQYF; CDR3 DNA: TGCAGTGTTCCGGGGCCAGGGGGGGGATACGAGCAGTACTTC
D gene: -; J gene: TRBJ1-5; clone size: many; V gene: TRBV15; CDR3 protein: CATSPRSHIGQPQHF; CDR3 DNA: TGTGCCACCAGCCCTCGGAGTCATATCGGGCAGCCCCAGCATTTT
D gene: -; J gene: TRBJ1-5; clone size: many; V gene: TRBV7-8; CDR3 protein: CASSSRVRTYGQPQHF; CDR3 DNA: TGTGCCAGCAGCTCAAGGGTGCGGACATATGGTCAGCCCCAGCATTTT
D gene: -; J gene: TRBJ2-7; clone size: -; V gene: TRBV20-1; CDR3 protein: CSADHRVGQYF; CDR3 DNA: TGCAGTGCAGACCACAGGGTCGGGCAGTACTTC
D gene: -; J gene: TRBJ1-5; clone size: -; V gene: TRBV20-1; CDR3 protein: CSATTDSNQPQHF; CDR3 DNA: TGCAGTGCGACGACCGATAGCAATCAGCCCCAGCATTTT
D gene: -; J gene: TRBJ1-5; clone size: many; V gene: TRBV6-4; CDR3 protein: CASSDSFGNNQPQHF; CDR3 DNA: TGTGCCAGCAGTGACTCGTTCGGAAACAATCAGCCCCAGCATTTT
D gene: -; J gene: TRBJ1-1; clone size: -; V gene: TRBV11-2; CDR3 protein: CASSQAGGRVTEAFF; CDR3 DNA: TGTGCCAGCAGCCAAGCGGGGGGCCGGGTGACTGAAGCTTTCTTT
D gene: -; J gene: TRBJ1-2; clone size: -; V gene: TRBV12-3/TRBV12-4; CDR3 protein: CASSLARGLAGYTF; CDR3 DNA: TGTGCCAGCAGTTTAGCGCGAGGGTTAGCTGGCTACACCTTC
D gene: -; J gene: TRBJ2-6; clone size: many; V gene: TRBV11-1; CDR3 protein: CASSLVSGAGANVLTF; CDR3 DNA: TGTGCCAGCAGCTTAGTCTCAGGGGCTGGGGCCAACGTCCTGACTTTC
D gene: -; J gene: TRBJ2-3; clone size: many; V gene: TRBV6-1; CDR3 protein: CASVGDAPTDTQYF; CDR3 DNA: TGTGCCAGCGTCGGAGACGCCCCCACAGATACGCAGTATTTT
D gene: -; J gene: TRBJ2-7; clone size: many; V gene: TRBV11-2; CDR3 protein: CASSLVFPLQGIYEQYF; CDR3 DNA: TGTGCCAGCAGCTTAGTTTTCCCCCTCCAGGGGATATACGAGCAGTACTTC
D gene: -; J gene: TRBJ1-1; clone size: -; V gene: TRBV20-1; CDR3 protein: CSARDPPGITEAFF; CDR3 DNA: TGCAGTGCTAGAGATCCCCCAGGGATAACTGAAGCTTTCTTT
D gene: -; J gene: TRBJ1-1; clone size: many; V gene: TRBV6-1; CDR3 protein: CASRSQGPKAFF; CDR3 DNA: TGTGCCAGCAGGAGTCAGGGACCGAAAGCTTTCTTT
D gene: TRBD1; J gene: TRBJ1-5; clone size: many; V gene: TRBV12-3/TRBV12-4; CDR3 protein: CASSLDTGGQPQHF; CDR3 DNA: TGTGCCAGCAGTTTGGACACAGGGGGTCAGCCCCAGCATTTT
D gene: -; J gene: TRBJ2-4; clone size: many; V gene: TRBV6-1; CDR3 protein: CASSPDRSIQYF; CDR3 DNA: TGTGCCAGCAGCCCCGACAGAAGCATTCAGTACTTC
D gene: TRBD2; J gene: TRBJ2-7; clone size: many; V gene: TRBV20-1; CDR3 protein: CSASRYTSDDEQYF; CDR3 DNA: TGCAGTGCTAGCCGGTACACTAGCGACGACGAGCAGTACTTC
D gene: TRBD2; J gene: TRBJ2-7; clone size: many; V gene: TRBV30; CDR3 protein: CAWSVRSGGRVYEQYF; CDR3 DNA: TGTGCCTGGAGTGTACGTAGCGGGGGAAGGGTGTACGAGCAGTACTTC
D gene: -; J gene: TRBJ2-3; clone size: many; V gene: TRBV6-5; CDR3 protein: CASSWDRRDTQYF; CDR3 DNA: TGTGCCAGCAGTTGGGACCGCCGAGATACGCAGTATTTT
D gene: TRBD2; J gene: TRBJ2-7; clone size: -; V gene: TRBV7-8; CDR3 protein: CASSLAGLAGSPEQYF; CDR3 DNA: TGTGCCAGCAGCTTAGCGGGACTAGCGGGATCTCCGGAGCAGTACTTC
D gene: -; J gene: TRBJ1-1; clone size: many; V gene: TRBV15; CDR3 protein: CATSGISGGLFTEAFF; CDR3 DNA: TGTGCCACCAGCGGTATCTCCGGGGGGCTGTTCACTGAAGCTTTCTTT
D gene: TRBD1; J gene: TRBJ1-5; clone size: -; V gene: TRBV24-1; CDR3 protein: CATSDRGQGLNQPQHF; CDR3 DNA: TGTGCCACCAGTGACCGCGGACAGGGGCTCAATCAGCCCCAGCATTTT
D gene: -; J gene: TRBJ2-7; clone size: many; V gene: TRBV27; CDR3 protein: CASSLLVTGLTYEQYF; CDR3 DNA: TGTGCCAGCAGTTTGTTGGTAACGGGGTTAACCTACGAGCAGTACTTC
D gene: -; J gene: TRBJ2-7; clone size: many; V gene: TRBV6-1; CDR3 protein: CASIGGYYEQYF; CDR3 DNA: TGTGCCAGCATTGGCGGTTATTACGAGCAGTACTTC
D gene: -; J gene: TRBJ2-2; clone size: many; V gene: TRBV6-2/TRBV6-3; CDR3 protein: CASRPRLRNTGELFF; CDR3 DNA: TGTGCCAGCAGGCCCCGTTTGAGAAACACCGGGGAGCTGTTTTTT
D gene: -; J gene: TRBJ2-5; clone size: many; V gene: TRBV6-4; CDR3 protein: CASSDSGQKETQYF; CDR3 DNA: TGTGCCAGCAGTGACTCTGGACAGAAAGAGACCCAGTACTTC
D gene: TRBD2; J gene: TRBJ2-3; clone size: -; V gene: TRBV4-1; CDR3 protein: CASSQGTSGSADTQYF; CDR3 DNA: TGCGCCAGCAGCCAGGGGACTAGCGGGAGTGCAGATACGCAGTATTTT
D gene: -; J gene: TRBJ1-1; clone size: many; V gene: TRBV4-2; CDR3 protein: CASSQENTNPLTEAFF; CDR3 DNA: TGTGCCAGCAGCCAAGAGAACACGAACCCCCTCACTGAAGCTTTCTTT
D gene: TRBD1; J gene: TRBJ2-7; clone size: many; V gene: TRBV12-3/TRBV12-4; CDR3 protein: CASRGQGNEQYF; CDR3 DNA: TGTGCCAGCAGGGGACAGGGAAACGAGCAGTACTTC
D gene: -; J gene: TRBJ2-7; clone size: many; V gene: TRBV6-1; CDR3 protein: CASSGGTTSTYEQYF; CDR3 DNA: TGTGCCAGCAGTGGCGGGACAACCTCCACCTACGAGCAGTACTTC
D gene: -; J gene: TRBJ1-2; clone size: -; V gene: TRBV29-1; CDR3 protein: CSPLRAPYGYIF; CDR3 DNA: TGCAGCCCCCTCAGGGCCCCCTATGGCTACATCTTC
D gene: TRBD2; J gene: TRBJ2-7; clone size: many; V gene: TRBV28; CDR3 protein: CASRHTPSSGRGYEQYF; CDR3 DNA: TGTGCCAGCAGACACACCCCAAGTAGCGGGAGGGGATACGAGCAGTACTTC
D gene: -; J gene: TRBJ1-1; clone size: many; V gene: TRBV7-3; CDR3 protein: CASRLYQNTEAFF; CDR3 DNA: TGTGCCAGCCGCCTGTACCAGAACACTGAAGCTTTCTTT
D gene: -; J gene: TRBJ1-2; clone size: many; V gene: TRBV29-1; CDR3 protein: CSVVTRDPMGGYTF; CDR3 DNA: TGCAGCGTTGTCACACGGGACCCTATGGGTGGCTACACCTTC
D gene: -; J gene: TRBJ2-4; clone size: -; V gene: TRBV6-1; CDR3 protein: CASSELGENIQYF; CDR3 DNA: TGTGCCAGCAGTGAGTTGGGCGAAAACATTCAGTACTTC
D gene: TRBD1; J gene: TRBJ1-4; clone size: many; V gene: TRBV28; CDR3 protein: CASSPDRGSEKLFF; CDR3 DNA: TGTGCCAGCAGTCCTGACAGGGGAAGTGAAAAACTGTTTTTT
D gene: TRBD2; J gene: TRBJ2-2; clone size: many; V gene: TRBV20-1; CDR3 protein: CSARRAGEDAGELFF; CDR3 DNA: TGCAGTGCCCGTCGAGCGGGAGAGGACGCCGGGGAGCTGTTTTTT
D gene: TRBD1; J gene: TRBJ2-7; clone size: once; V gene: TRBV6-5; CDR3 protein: CASSYYGTGSYEQYF; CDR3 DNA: TGTGCCAGCAGTTATTATGGGACAGGCTCCTACGAGCAGTACTTC
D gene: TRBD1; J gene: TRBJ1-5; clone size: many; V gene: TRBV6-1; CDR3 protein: CASKGAPGNQPQHF; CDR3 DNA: TGTGCCAGCAAGGGGGCCCCCGGCAATCAGCCCCAGCATTTT
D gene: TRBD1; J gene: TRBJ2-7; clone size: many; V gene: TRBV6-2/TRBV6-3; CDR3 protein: CASSYSPSGTGAGTYEQYF; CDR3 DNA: TGTGCCAGCAGTTATTCCCCCTCCGGGACAGGGGCAGGCACCTACGAGCAGTACTTC
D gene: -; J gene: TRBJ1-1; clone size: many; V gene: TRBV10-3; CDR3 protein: CAFRQRTDTEAFF; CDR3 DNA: TGTGCCTTCCGTCAACGGACAGACACTGAAGCTTTCTTT
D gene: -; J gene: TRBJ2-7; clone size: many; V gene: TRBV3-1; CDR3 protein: CASSGPYYEQYF; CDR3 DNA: TGTGCCAGCAGCGGGCCGTACTACGAGCAGTACTTC
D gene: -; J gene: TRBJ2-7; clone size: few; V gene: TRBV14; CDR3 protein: CASSQDIAYEQYF; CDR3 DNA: TGTGCCAGCAGCCAGGACATCGCCTACGAGCAGTACTTC